The entry below describes one T cell receptor beta chain. These data originate in a study of T cell repertoires in ileal Crohn's disease. CDR1 is SEHNR, CDR2 FQNEAQ, per germline (reference sequence). Trimming took 4 bases from V and 1 from J; bases not matched to a gene: 4. The CDR3 runs 14 residues. Specified time point: neoterminal ileum biopsy at postoperative endoscopy, about 6 months after surgery. Clones were sequenced by immunoSEQ multiplex PCR, and TCRdb holds only the in-frame ones, with some missing. In the table there are over 3,500 clones, 85% of which are singletons. This chain uses TRBV7-9 with TRBJ2-7; 7 nucleotides agree with TRBD1. Source material: ileal tissue. The source is an adult with Crohn's disease. Here the CDR3 DNA reads TGTGCCAGCAGCTCGTCGACAGGGTCCTACGAGCAGTACTTC. Translating gives CASSSSTGSYEQYF.